Each of the 5 T cell receptor beta chains below was sequenced from the same sample in a study of control samples from healthy donors and cancer patients. TCRdb's copy holds only in-frame clones and misses some; the assay was immunoSEQ multiplex PCR. The sample shows about 190,000 clones, and more than 2% sits with its ten largest clones. The sample consisted of blood. The receptors stem from a woman in her 30s in good health.

Here the CDR3 reads CASSQDTGHNEKLFF. The CDR3 DNA sequence: TGCGCCAGCAGCCAAGACACAGGTCATAATGAAAAACTGTTTTTT. The chain employs TRBV4-3 and TRBJ1-4; D possibly corresponds to TRBD1 (5 bases). In germline, CDR1 is LGHNA, CDR2 YSLEER. The CDR3 contains 15 residues. Trimming cost V 0 bases and J 4 bases, with 9 bases left between them.

The CDR3 protein is CASSQDPNGNTEAFF. The CDR3 nucleotides are TGTGCCAGCAGCCAGGACCCGAACGGGAACACTGAAGCTTTCTTT. The V gene is TRBV4-2, the J gene TRBJ1-1; D is uncertain. The CDR3 consists of 15 residues. The germline V gene encodes CDR1 LGHNA and CDR2 YNFKEQ. Between the trimmed V and J ends, which lost 3 bases and 1 base, there was a span of 12 bases.

This sequence joins TRBV6-5 and TRBJ1-1; D is possibly TRBD1 (5 bases). Between the trimmed V and J ends, which lost 0 bases and 5 bases, there was a span of 10 bases. The germline gives CDR1 MNHEY, CDR2 SVGAGI. CDR3 length: 14 residues. As DNA, the CDR3 is TGTGCCAGCAGTTACTCGGTCAGGGTTACTGAAGCTTTCTTT. Its protein product is CASSYSVRVTEAFF.

The chain combines TRBV5-1 with TRBJ1-1; D gene uncertain. Germline CDR1 is SGHRS and CDR2 is YFSETQ. Trimming took 7 bases from V and 1 from J, leaving 17 bases between them. CDR3 length: 15 amino acids. The CDR3 coding sequence is TGCGCCAGCTCATGGACCCGTTTTCCGAACACTGAAGCTTTCTTT. Protein: CASSWTRFPNTEAFF.

The chain recombines TRBV7-9 with TRBJ1-4; D is perhaps TRBD1 (5 bases). There are 17 residues in the CDR3. With 5 bases removed from V and 0 bases from J, the gap between germline ends came to 16 bases. The germline gives CDR1 SEHNR, CDR2 FQNEAQ (reference sequence). The CDR3 nucleotides read TGTGCCAGCAGCCTAGAGGGGTACCGAGCAACTAATGAAAAACTGTTTTTT. Its protein product is CASSLEGYRATNEKLFF. Filled out from reference TRBV7-9 and TRBJ1-4, the complete variable domain reads DTGVSQNPRHKITKRGQNVTFRCDPISEHNRLYWYRQTLGQGPEFLTYFQNEAQLEKSRLLSDRFSAERPKGSFSTLEIQRTEQGDSAMYLCASSLEGYRATNEKLFFGSGTQLSVL.